Listed below are T cell receptor beta chains from one sample, sequenced in a study of cytomegalovirus exposure and HLA in healthy donors. The method was immunoSEQ multiplex PCR; TCRdb's version includes in-frame clones alone and lacks a portion of them. The table has around 95,000 clones, less than 85% seen once. The sequencing input was PBMCs. These receptors were taken from a male donor in good health and CMV-seronegative. The CDR3 runs from the conserved cysteine through the conserved F or W. The D gene is left open where the match is weak. Part of the rows lack a size; the others show once, few, many or a class for expanded clones.

clone_size: -; d_call: TRBD1; j_call: TRBJ1-4; v_call: TRBV27; cdr3_aa: CASSSTGVKDNEKLFF; cdr3_nt: TGTGCCAGCAGTTCGACAGGGGTGAAGGATAATGAAAAACTGTTTTTT
clone_size: -; d_call: -; j_call: TRBJ1-4; v_call: TRBV10-1; cdr3_aa: CASSDQGPATNEKLFF; cdr3_nt: TGCGCCAGCAGTGACCAGGGGCCTGCAACTAATGAAAAACTGTTTTTT
clone_size: -; d_call: TRBD1; j_call: TRBJ2-7; v_call: TRBV10-3; cdr3_aa: CAVRDRGSYEQYF; cdr3_nt: TGTGCCGTAAGGGACAGGGGGTCCTACGAGCAGTACTTC
clone_size: -; d_call: -; j_call: TRBJ2-5; v_call: TRBV7-8; cdr3_aa: CASYPFGGKETQYF; cdr3_nt: TGTGCCAGCTATCCCTTTGGCGGGAAAGAGACCCAGTACTTC
clone_size: once; d_call: -; j_call: TRBJ1-1; v_call: TRBV29-1; cdr3_aa: CSVEDNRGFLNTEAFF; cdr3_nt: TGCAGCGTTGAAGATAATAGGGGGTTTTTGAACACTGAAGCTTTCTTT
clone_size: -; d_call: -; j_call: TRBJ2-1; v_call: TRBV7-2; cdr3_aa: CASSLTGSVSYNEQFF; cdr3_nt: TGTGCCAGCAGCTTAACCGGGAGTGTCTCCTACAATGAGCAGTTCTTC
clone_size: -; d_call: -; j_call: TRBJ1-1; v_call: TRBV6-5; cdr3_aa: CASSSTVNTEAFF; cdr3_nt: TGTGCCAGCAGTTCGACAGTGAACACTGAAGCTTTCTTT
clone_size: -; d_call: -; j_call: TRBJ2-3; v_call: TRBV15; cdr3_aa: CATSRDPSAGTQYF; cdr3_nt: TGTGCCACCAGCAGAGATCCCTCCGCGGGGACGCAGTATTTT
clone_size: -; d_call: TRBD2; j_call: TRBJ2-1; v_call: TRBV2; cdr3_aa: CASSVLAGEFNEQFF; cdr3_nt: TGTGCCAGCAGCGTACTTGCGGGAGAATTCAATGAGCAGTTCTTC
clone_size: -; d_call: TRBD1; j_call: TRBJ2-7; v_call: TRBV4-2; cdr3_aa: CASSLTGVSYEQYF; cdr3_nt: TGTGCCAGCAGCCTGACAGGGGTCTCCTACGAGCAGTACTTC
clone_size: -; d_call: TRBD1; j_call: TRBJ1-5; v_call: TRBV27; cdr3_aa: CASSDRESNQPQHF; cdr3_nt: TGTGCCAGCAGCGACAGGGAAAGCAATCAGCCCCAGCATTTT
clone_size: -; d_call: -; j_call: TRBJ2-7; v_call: TRBV30; cdr3_aa: CAWSVLLGAPAEQYF; cdr3_nt: TGTGCCTGGAGTGTACTGCTAGGGGCGCCTGCCGAGCAGTACTTC
clone_size: once; d_call: TRBD1; j_call: TRBJ2-1; v_call: TRBV4-3; cdr3_aa: CASSLQGHEQFF; cdr3_nt: TGCGCCAGCAGCCTACAGGGGCACGAGCAGTTCTTC
clone_size: -; d_call: -; j_call: TRBJ2-3; v_call: TRBV7-2; cdr3_aa: CASSLVGADTQYF; cdr3_nt: TGCGCCAGCAGCTTAGTCGGGGCAGATACGCAGTATTTT
clone_size: -; d_call: TRBD1; j_call: TRBJ2-7; v_call: TRBV6-5; cdr3_aa: CASSYSGDRREQYF; cdr3_nt: TGTGCCAGCAGTTACTCTGGGGACAGGCGCGAGCAGTACTTC
clone_size: few; d_call: -; j_call: TRBJ2-7; v_call: TRBV30; cdr3_aa: CAWSVSTREQYF; cdr3_nt: TGTGCCTGGAGTGTAAGTACGCGGGAGCAGTACTTC
clone_size: -; d_call: -; j_call: TRBJ2-1; v_call: TRBV28; cdr3_aa: CASSFWRANEQFF; cdr3_nt: TGTGCCAGCAGTTTCTGGAGGGCTAATGAGCAGTTCTTC
clone_size: -; d_call: TRBD1; j_call: TRBJ2-7; v_call: TRBV19; cdr3_aa: CASSIFRGHYEQYF; cdr3_nt: TGTGCCAGTAGTATTTTCAGGGGGCATTACGAGCAGTACTTC
clone_size: -; d_call: TRBD1; j_call: TRBJ1-1; v_call: TRBV9; cdr3_aa: CASSVGEQGIGEAFF; cdr3_nt: TGTGCCAGCAGCGTAGGGGAACAGGGGATTGGTGAAGCTTTCTTT
clone_size: -; d_call: TRBD2; j_call: TRBJ2-1; v_call: TRBV11-2; cdr3_aa: CASNLRLAGFNEQFF; cdr3_nt: TGTGCCAGCAACTTACGTCTAGCGGGCTTCAATGAGCAGTTCTTC
clone_size: -; d_call: TRBD2; j_call: TRBJ2-7; v_call: TRBV7-2; cdr3_aa: CASSSRTRGEQYF; cdr3_nt: TGTGCCAGCAGCTCCAGGACTAGGGGCGAGCAGTACTTC
clone_size: -; d_call: -; j_call: TRBJ2-7; v_call: TRBV11-3; cdr3_aa: CASSFGGRGDEQYF; cdr3_nt: TGTGCCAGCAGCTTTGGGGGCAGGGGAGACGAGCAGTACTTC
clone_size: -; d_call: TRBD2; j_call: TRBJ2-2; v_call: TRBV27; cdr3_aa: CASSLLGLAGGFGTGELFF; cdr3_nt: TGTGCCAGCAGTTTATTGGGGCTAGCGGGAGGATTCGGCACCGGGGAGCTGTTTTTT
clone_size: -; d_call: TRBD2; j_call: TRBJ2-3; v_call: TRBV15; cdr3_aa: CATSRLGTSGSGADTQYF; cdr3_nt: TGTGCCACCAGCAGACTTGGGACTAGCGGGAGTGGCGCGGATACGCAGTATTTT
clone_size: -; d_call: -; j_call: TRBJ1-5; v_call: TRBV28; cdr3_aa: CASSLRDRPQHF; cdr3_nt: TGTGCCAGCAGTCTCAGGGATCGGCCCCAGCATTTT
clone_size: once; d_call: TRBD2; j_call: TRBJ2-3; v_call: TRBV30; cdr3_aa: CAWSFLAGVLPDTQYF; cdr3_nt: TGTGCCTGGAGTTTCCTAGCGGGAGTGTTGCCAGATACGCAGTATTTT
clone_size: -; d_call: -; j_call: TRBJ2-1; v_call: TRBV9; cdr3_aa: CASSVRLERNEQFF; cdr3_nt: TGTGCCAGCAGCGTGCGACTAGAAAGGAATGAGCAGTTCTTC
clone_size: -; d_call: -; j_call: TRBJ1-5; v_call: TRBV13; cdr3_aa: CASSFGPTGFSNQPQHF; cdr3_nt: TGTGCCAGCAGCTTTGGCCCCACAGGGTTTAGCAATCAGCCCCAGCATTTT
clone_size: -; d_call: TRBD1; j_call: TRBJ1-2; v_call: TRBV27; cdr3_aa: CASSWAGGAGYGYTF; cdr3_nt: TGTGCCAGCAGTTGGGCAGGGGGCGCTGGCTATGGCTACACCTTC
clone_size: -; d_call: -; j_call: TRBJ1-5; v_call: TRBV7-9; cdr3_aa: CASSPTDTINQPQHF; cdr3_nt: TGTGCCAGCAGCCCAACCGACACAATCAATCAGCCCCAGCATTTT
clone_size: many; d_call: -; j_call: TRBJ1-2; v_call: TRBV5-4; cdr3_aa: CASSLEGVSGYTF; cdr3_nt: TGTGCCAGCAGCTTGGAGGGGGTGTCCGGCTACACCTTC
clone_size: -; d_call: TRBD1; j_call: TRBJ1-5; v_call: TRBV19; cdr3_aa: CASSKTGGQQPQHF; cdr3_nt: TGTGCCAGTAGTAAGACAGGGGGCCAACAGCCCCAGCATTTT